Listed below are T cell receptor beta chains from one sample, sequenced in a study of shared clonotypes between healthy human individuals. This table comes from immunoSEQ multiplex PCR, and its TCRdb copy is limited to in-frame clones, with some not included. Altogether some 650,000 clones are present, around 97% being singletons, with the ten largest covering about 0.06%. The sequencing input was naive CD4+ T cells sorted from blood. These receptors all stem from a woman aged 25-40 years in good health. CDR3s include the opening cysteine and the closing phenylalanine or tryptophan. The order of the fields is V gene, J gene, clone size, D gene, CDR3 protein, CDR3 DNA. D genes are given only for firm matches. The size field is filled for only some rows; it gives once, few, many or a size class.

v_call: TRBV2
j_call: TRBJ2-7
clone_size: NA
d_call: NA
cdr3_aa: CASSESFEQYF
cdr3_nt: TGTGCCAGCAGTGAGAGTTTCGAGCAGTACTTC

v_call: TRBV19
j_call: TRBJ2-3
clone_size: NA
d_call: TRBD1
cdr3_aa: CASSRDRGKPSTDTQYF
cdr3_nt: TGTGCCAGTAGCAGGGACAGGGGGAAGCCTAGCACAGATACGCAGTATTTT

v_call: TRBV6-6
j_call: TRBJ1-5
clone_size: NA
d_call: TRBD1
cdr3_aa: CASSYGTANQPQHF
cdr3_nt: TGTGCCAGCAGTTACGGGACAGCCAATCAGCCCCAGCATTTT

v_call: TRBV14
j_call: TRBJ2-7
clone_size: NA
d_call: NA
cdr3_aa: CASSRQGLGEQYF
cdr3_nt: TGTGCCAGCAGCCGGCAGGGGCTCGGCGAGCAGTACTTC

v_call: TRBV6-5
j_call: TRBJ2-5
clone_size: NA
d_call: TRBD2
cdr3_aa: CASRMGLAGPETQYF
cdr3_nt: TGTGCCAGCAGGATGGGACTAGCGGGCCCAGAGACCCAGTACTTC

v_call: TRBV4-2
j_call: TRBJ1-2
clone_size: NA
d_call: TRBD1
cdr3_aa: CASSQPGGDYGYTF
cdr3_nt: TGTGCCAGCAGCCAACCAGGGGGCGACTATGGCTACACCTTC

v_call: TRBV7-3
j_call: TRBJ1-1
clone_size: NA
d_call: NA
cdr3_aa: CASSLIKGVEAFF
cdr3_nt: TGTGCCAGCAGCTTAATTAAAGGGGTTGAAGCTTTCTTT

v_call: TRBV6-5
j_call: TRBJ2-7
clone_size: NA
d_call: NA
cdr3_aa: CASSYGRGPYEQYF
cdr3_nt: TGTGCCAGCAGCTACGGGAGGGGGCCATACGAGCAGTACTTC

v_call: TRBV6-5
j_call: TRBJ2-7
clone_size: few
d_call: TRBD1
cdr3_aa: CASSYAGTESYEQYF
cdr3_nt: TGTGCCAGCAGTTACGCCGGGACAGAATCCTACGAGCAGTACTTC

v_call: TRBV4-2
j_call: TRBJ2-7
clone_size: NA
d_call: NA
cdr3_aa: CASSQAADSYEQYF
cdr3_nt: TGTGCCAGCAGCCAAGCGGCTGACTCCTACGAGCAGTACTTC

v_call: TRBV5-4
j_call: TRBJ2-1
clone_size: NA
d_call: TRBD2
cdr3_aa: CASSPGLLAGHREEFF
cdr3_nt: TGTGCCAGCAGCCCCGGACTACTAGCGGGACACCGTGAGGAGTTCTTC

v_call: TRBV4-1
j_call: TRBJ2-3
clone_size: NA
d_call: TRBD2
cdr3_aa: CASSQRTSGSAWSTDTQYF
cdr3_nt: TGCGCCAGCAGCCAACGGACTAGCGGGAGCGCTTGGAGCACAGATACGCAGTATTTT

v_call: TRBV18
j_call: TRBJ2-4
clone_size: NA
d_call: TRBD1
cdr3_aa: CASSRTEVRDRDVKNIQYF
cdr3_nt: TGTGCCAGCTCACGAACAGAGGTCCGGGACAGGGACGTCAAAAACATTCAGTACTTC

v_call: TRBV4-2
j_call: TRBJ1-6
clone_size: NA
d_call: NA
cdr3_aa: CASSPGAAPLHF
cdr3_nt: TGTGCCAGCAGCCCGGGGGCGGCACCCCTCCACTTT

v_call: TRBV5-5
j_call: TRBJ1-1
clone_size: NA
d_call: NA
cdr3_aa: CASSQNNPTEAFF
cdr3_nt: TGTGCCAGCAGCCAAAACAATCCCACTGAAGCTTTCTTT

v_call: TRBV6-6
j_call: TRBJ2-3
clone_size: NA
d_call: TRBD2
cdr3_aa: CASSYGLAGVDTQYF
cdr3_nt: TGTGCCAGCAGTTACGGACTAGCGGGAGTTGATACGCAGTATTTT

v_call: TRBV29-1
j_call: TRBJ2-4
clone_size: NA
d_call: NA
cdr3_aa: CSVGGDYRGENIQYF
cdr3_nt: TGCAGCGTGGGAGGGGACTACAGGGGTGAAAACATTCAGTACTTC

v_call: TRBV6-1
j_call: TRBJ1-5
clone_size: NA
d_call: NA
cdr3_aa: CASSVGGLRRNQPQHF
cdr3_nt: TGTGCCAGCAGTGTAGGAGGGCTTAGAAGGAATCAGCCCCAGCATTTT

v_call: TRBV4-2
j_call: TRBJ2-1
clone_size: NA
d_call: TRBD2
cdr3_aa: CASSQRYEAGPPREQFF
cdr3_nt: TGTGCCAGCAGCCAAAGATATGAAGCGGGACCGCCGAGGGAGCAGTTCTTC

v_call: TRBV7-9
j_call: TRBJ2-7
clone_size: NA
d_call: NA
cdr3_aa: CASSLRTQGEQYF
cdr3_nt: TGTGCCAGCAGCTTACGAACACAGGGCGAGCAGTACTTC

v_call: TRBV5-1
j_call: TRBJ1-4
clone_size: NA
d_call: NA
cdr3_aa: CASSLRAGENEKLFF
cdr3_nt: TGCGCCAGCAGCTTGAGAGCAGGCGAGAATGAAAAACTGTTTTTT

v_call: TRBV2
j_call: TRBJ1-2
clone_size: few
d_call: NA
cdr3_aa: CASSLPGRSYGYTF
cdr3_nt: TGTGCCAGCAGTCTACCGGGACGGAGCTATGGCTACACCTTC

v_call: TRBV6-6
j_call: TRBJ2-7
clone_size: NA
d_call: NA
cdr3_aa: CASSYDPYEQYF
cdr3_nt: TGTGCCAGCAGTTACGACCCCTACGAGCAGTACTTC

v_call: TRBV7-9
j_call: TRBJ2-7
clone_size: once
d_call: TRBD2
cdr3_aa: CASSIWTASTASGSYEQYF
cdr3_nt: TGTGCCAGCAGCATATGGACAGCCTCCACGGCTAGCGGGAGTTACGAGCAGTACTTC

v_call: TRBV19
j_call: TRBJ2-2
clone_size: NA
d_call: NA
cdr3_aa: CASSIDGLGTEYVRFF
cdr3_nt: TGTGCCAGTAGTATAGATGGCCTCGGGACCGAGTACGTCAGGTTTTTT

v_call: TRBV5-1
j_call: TRBJ2-7
clone_size: NA
d_call: NA
cdr3_aa: CASSLQGGGPDEQYF
cdr3_nt: TGCGCCAGCAGCCTACAGGGAGGAGGCCCGGACGAGCAGTACTTC

v_call: TRBV29-1
j_call: TRBJ1-4
clone_size: NA
d_call: NA
cdr3_aa: CSFQSGNEKLFF
cdr3_nt: TGCAGCTTCCAGAGCGGGAATGAAAAACTGTTTTTT

v_call: TRBV11-1
j_call: TRBJ1-6
clone_size: NA
d_call: NA
cdr3_aa: CASSLQGNSPLHF
cdr3_nt: TGTGCCAGCAGCTTACAGGGAAATTCACCCCTCCACTTT

v_call: TRBV27
j_call: TRBJ2-7
clone_size: NA
d_call: NA
cdr3_aa: CASSLSQGLEQYF
cdr3_nt: TGTGCCAGCAGTTTAAGTCAGGGCCTCGAGCAGTACTTC